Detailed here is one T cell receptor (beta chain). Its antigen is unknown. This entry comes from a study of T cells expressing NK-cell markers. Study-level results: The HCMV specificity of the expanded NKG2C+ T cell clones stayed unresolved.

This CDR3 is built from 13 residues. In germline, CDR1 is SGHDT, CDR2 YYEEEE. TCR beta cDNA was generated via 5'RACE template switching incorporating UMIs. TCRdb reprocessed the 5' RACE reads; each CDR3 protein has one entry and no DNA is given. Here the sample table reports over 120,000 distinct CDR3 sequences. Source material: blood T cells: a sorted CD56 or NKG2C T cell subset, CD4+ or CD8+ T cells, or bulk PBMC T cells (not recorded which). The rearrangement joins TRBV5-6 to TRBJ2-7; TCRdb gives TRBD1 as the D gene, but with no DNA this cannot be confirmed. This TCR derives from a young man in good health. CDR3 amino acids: CASEGGRSYEQYF.